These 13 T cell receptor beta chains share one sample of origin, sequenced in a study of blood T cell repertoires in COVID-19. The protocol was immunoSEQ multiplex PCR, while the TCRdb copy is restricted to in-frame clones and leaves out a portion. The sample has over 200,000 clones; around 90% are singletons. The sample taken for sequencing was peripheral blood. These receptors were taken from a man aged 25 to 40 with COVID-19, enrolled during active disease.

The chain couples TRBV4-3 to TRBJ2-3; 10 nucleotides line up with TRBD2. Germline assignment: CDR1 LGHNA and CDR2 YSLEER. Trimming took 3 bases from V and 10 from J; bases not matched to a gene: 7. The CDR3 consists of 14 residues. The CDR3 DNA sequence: TGCGCCAGCAGCCAGGGACTAGCGCCAGCCCCGCAGTATTTT. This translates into CASSQGLAPAPQYF.

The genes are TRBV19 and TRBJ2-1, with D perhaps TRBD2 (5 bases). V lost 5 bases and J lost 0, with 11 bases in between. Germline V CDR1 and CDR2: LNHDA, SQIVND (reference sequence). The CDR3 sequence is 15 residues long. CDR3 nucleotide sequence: TGTGCCAGTAGTTTGAGCGGACGCTCCTACAATGAGCAGTTCTTC. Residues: CASSLSGRSYNEQFF.

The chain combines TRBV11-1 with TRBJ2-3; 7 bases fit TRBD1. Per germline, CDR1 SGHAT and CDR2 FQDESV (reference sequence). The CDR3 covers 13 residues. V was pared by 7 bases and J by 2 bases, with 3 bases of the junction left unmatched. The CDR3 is CASMTGFTDTQYF. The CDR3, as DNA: TGTGCCAGCATGACAGGGTTCACAGATACGCAGTATTTT.

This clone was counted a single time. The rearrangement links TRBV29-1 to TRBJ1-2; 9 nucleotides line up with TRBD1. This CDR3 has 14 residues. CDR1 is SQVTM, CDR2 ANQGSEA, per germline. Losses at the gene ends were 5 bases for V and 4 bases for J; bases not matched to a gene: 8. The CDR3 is CSVHGGQGVYGYTF. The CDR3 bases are TGCAGCGTTCATGGGGGACAGGGAGTCTATGGCTACACCTTC.

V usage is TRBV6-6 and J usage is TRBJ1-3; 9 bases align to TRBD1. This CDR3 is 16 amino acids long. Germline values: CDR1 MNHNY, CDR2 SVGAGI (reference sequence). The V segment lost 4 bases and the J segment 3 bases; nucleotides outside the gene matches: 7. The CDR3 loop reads CASSSTTGGFGNTIYF. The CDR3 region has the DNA TGTGCCAGCAGTTCCACAACAGGGGGCTTTGGAAACACCATATATTTT.

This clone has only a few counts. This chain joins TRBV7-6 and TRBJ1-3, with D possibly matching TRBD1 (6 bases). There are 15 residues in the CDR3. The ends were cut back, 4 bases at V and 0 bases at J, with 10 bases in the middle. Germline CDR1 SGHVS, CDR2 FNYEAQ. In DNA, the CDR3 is TGTGCCAGCAGCTCCGGACAGTTCTCTGGAAACACCATATATTTT. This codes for CASSSGQFSGNTIYF.

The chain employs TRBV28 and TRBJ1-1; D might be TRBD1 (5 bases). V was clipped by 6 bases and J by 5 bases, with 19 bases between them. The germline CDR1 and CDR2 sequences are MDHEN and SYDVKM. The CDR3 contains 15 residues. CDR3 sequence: CASREGGGGVTEAFF. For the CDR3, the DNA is TGTGCCAGCAGGGAGGGAGGCGGGGGGGTTACTGAAGCTTTCTTT. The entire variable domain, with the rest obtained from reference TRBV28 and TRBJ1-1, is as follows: DVKVTQSSRYLVKRTGEKVFLECVQDMDHENMFWYRQDPGLGLRLIYFSYDVKMKEKGDIPEGYSVSREKKERFSLILESASTNQTSMYLCASREGGGGVTEAFFGQGTRLTVV.

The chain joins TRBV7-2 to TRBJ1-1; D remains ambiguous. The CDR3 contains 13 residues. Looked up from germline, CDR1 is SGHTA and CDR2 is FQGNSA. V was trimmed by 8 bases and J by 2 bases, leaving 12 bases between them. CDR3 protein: CASRINTNTEAFF. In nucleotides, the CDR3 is TGTGCCAGCCGAATTAATACAAACACTGAAGCTTTCTTT.

CDR3 in DNA: TGCGCCAGCAGCCAAGCACAGTCCTACGAGCAGTACTTC. This gives the protein CASSQAQSYEQYF. The gene calls are TRBV4-3 and TRBJ2-7, with D hard to call. Germline CDR1 reads LGHNA; CDR2 reads YSLEER. This CDR3 contains 13 residues. The V gene lost 1 base and the J gene lost 1 base, with 5 bases spanning the gap.

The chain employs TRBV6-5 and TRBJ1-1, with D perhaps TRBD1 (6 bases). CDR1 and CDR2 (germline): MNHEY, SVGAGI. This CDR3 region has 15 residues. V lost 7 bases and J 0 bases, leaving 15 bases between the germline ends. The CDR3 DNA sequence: TGTGCCAGCACCCGCGGACAGATCATGAACACTGAAGCTTTCTTT. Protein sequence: CASTRGQIMNTEAFF.

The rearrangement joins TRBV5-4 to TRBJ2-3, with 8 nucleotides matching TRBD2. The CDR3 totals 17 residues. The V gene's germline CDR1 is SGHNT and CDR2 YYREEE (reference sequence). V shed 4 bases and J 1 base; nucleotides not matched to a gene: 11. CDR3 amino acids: CASSPGRAGWGTDTQYF. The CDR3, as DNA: TGTGCCAGCAGCCCCGGGAGGGCAGGGTGGGGCACAGATACGCAGTATTTT.

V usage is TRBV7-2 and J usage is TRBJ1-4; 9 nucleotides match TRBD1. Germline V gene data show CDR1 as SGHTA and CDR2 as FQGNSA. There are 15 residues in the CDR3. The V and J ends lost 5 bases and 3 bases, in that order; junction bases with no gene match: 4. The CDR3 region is CASSPRQGANEKLFF. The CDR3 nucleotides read TGTGCCAGCAGCCCACGACAGGGGGCTAATGAAAAACTGTTTTTT.

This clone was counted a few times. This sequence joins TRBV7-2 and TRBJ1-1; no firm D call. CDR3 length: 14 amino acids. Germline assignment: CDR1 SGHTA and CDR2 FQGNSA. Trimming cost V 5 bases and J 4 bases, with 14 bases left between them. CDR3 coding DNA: TGTGCCAGCAGCCCCCCGCGGAGCCCCACTGAAGCTTTCTTT. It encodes CASSPPRSPTEAFF.